These 18 T cell receptor beta chains were sequenced from one sample in a study of CD8+ T cells in alopecia areata. After isolation, RNA underwent reverse transcription to generate cDNA as the sequencing template. Measured with immunoSEQ multiplex PCR; TCRdb has only the in-frame clones, and not every one. Among roughly 100,000 clones, more than 75% were seen once, and the ten largest hold around 10%. Treatment here: oral pan-JAK inhibitor, 5-10 mg twice daily. Material: CD8+ T cells sorted from blood, obtained between weeks 30 and 35, from a patient treated with tofacitinib. The receptors originated from a human donor with alopecia areata.

V and J are TRBV2 and TRBJ1-2; TRBD1 matches at 7 bases. Losses at the gene ends were 8 bases for V and 6 bases for J; bases not matched to a gene: 6. This CDR3 region has 12 residues. Germline V gene sequence: CDR1 SNHLY, CDR2 FYNNEI. The CDR3 DNA reads as TGTGCCAGCGTAGACAGGGCGGATGGCTACACCTTC. Its translation is CASVDRADGYTF.

J is TRBJ2-7 and V is TRBV27; a weak D match, TRBD2 (5 bases). This CDR3 region has 13 residues. Trimming pared 3 bases from V and 2 bases from J, leaving 8 bases between. Germline V lookup: CDR1 MNHEY, CDR2 SMNVEV (reference sequence). This CDR3 reads CASSFGKTYEQYF. The CDR3 DNA reads as TGTGCCAGCAGTTTCGGGAAGACCTACGAGCAGTACTTC.

V gene TRBV7-8 combines with J gene TRBJ2-1, with TRBD2 matching 8 bases. The V and J ends lost 6 bases and 7 bases, in that order; junction bases with no gene match: 11. Per the germline V gene, CDR1 is SGHVS and CDR2 is FQNEAQ. This CDR3 comprises 15 residues. In nucleotides, the CDR3 is TGTGCCAGCAGGAAGCAGGCGGGGGGTGCAAATGAGCAGTTCTTC. This encodes CASRKQAGGANEQFF. Full variable domain (remainder filled in from reference TRBV7-8 and TRBJ2-1): GAGVSQSPRYKVAKRGQDVALRCDPISGHVSLFWYQQALGQGPEFLTYFQNEAQLDKSGLPSDRFFAERPEGSVSTLKIQRTQQEDSAVYLCASRKQAGGANEQFFGPGTRLTVL.

V is TRBV7-9 and J is TRBJ2-5; D gene unclear. CDR1 is SEHNR and CDR2 is FQNEAQ in the germline V gene (reference sequence). Deletions cut 5 bases from V and 5 bases from J, with 12 bases between. This CDR3 region has 13 residues. CDR3 sequence (DNA): TGTGCCAGCAGCCCGACACCCGGGGAGACCCAGTACTTC. It specifies CASSPTPGETQYF.

This clone was seen a handful of times. The J gene is TRBJ2-7, the V gene TRBV29-1, with 8 bases aligning to TRBD1. The CDR3 is made up of 12 amino acids. The germline CDR1 and CDR2 sequences are SQVTM and ANQGSEA. The V gene end was trimmed by 7 bases and the J gene end by 4 bases; junction bases not matched to a gene: 6. In DNA, the CDR3 is TGCAGCGCCGGACAGGGTATATACGAGCAGTACTTC. Translating it yields CSAGQGIYEQYF.

This rearrangement joins TRBV27 to TRBJ2-7; TRBD1 is a possible D gene (5 bases). The V and J ends lost 3 bases and 5 bases respectively, with 14 bases between them. Germline V gives CDR1 MNHEY, CDR2 SMNVEV (reference sequence). This CDR3 has 14 amino acids. CDR3 bases: TGTGCCAGCAGTTTTTCAGGGTTTGGAAACGAGCAGTACTTC. Translating gives CASSFSGFGNEQYF.

V gene TRBV23-1 combines with J gene TRBJ2-3; D gene uncertain. TRBV23-1 is noted as an ORF with a role that remains uncertain. This CDR3 has 15 amino acids. The ends were cut back, 7 bases at V and 3 bases at J, with 17 bases in the middle. The CDR3 sequence: CASITSYLGTDTQYF. CDR3 in DNA: TGCGCCAGCATCACCTCATATTTGGGTACAGATACGCAGTATTTT.

The chain joins TRBV5-4 to TRBJ2-2; D ambiguous. V was clipped by 1 base and J by 3 bases, with 4 bases between them. Germline V CDR1 and CDR2: SGHNT, YYREEE (reference sequence). The CDR3 is 13 amino acids. The CDR3 sequence is CASSLSYTGELFF. The CDR3 region has the DNA TGTGCCAGCAGCTTGTCCTACACCGGGGAGCTGTTTTTT.

In DNA form, the CDR3 reads TGTGCCAGTAGTATAGTCGGGAGGGGTGAAGCTTTCTTT. Translation gives CASSIVGRGEAFF. The chain couples TRBV19 to TRBJ1-1, with TRBD1 as a possible D gene (5 bases). V was pared by 1 base and J by 7 bases, with 10 bases between. The germline CDR1 and CDR2 sequences are LNHDA and SQIVND (reference sequence). The CDR3 length is 13 residues.

This CDR3 reads CSVGSRENTEAFF. The CDR3 bases are TGCAGCGTTGGAAGTCGGGAGAACACTGAAGCTTTCTTT. This chain joins TRBV29-1 and TRBJ1-1; D is unclear. The CDR3 is 13 amino acids. Germline CDR1 SQVTM, CDR2 ANQGSEA. V lost 4 bases, J lost 1 base, and 10 bases lay in between.

The V gene is TRBV29-1, the J gene TRBJ1-1, with TRBD1 matching over 9 bases. V shed 6 bases, J shed 5 bases, and the junction held 7 bases outside the gene matches. This CDR3 contains 13 residues. In germline, CDR1 is SQVTM, CDR2 ANQGSEA. CDR3 coding DNA: TGCAGCGTACGGACAGGGGTAGGGACTGAAGCTTTCTTT. It translates to CSVRTGVGTEAFF.

V and J are TRBV30 and TRBJ2-7, with 7 bases fitting TRBD1. Losses at the gene ends were 7 bases for V and 2 bases for J; bases not matched to a gene: 8. The CDR3 is 13 residues long. CDR1 is GTSNPN and CDR2 is SVGIG in the germline V gene (reference sequence). CDR3 sequence: CAYPDRAAYEQYF. CDR3 in DNA: TGTGCCTACCCCGACAGGGCCGCCTACGAGCAGTACTTC. The full variable domain, with the rest looked up from reference TRBV30 and TRBJ2-7, is SQTIHQWPATLVQPVGSPLSLECTVEGTSNPNLYWYRQAAGRGLQLLFYSVGIGQISSEVPQNLSASRPQDRQFILSSKKLLLSDSGFYLCAYPDRAAYEQYFGPGTRLTVT.

This chain joins TRBV9 and TRBJ2-1, with D possibly being TRBD2 (6 bases). This CDR3 has 15 amino acids. Germline lookup yields CDR1 SGDLS and CDR2 YYNGEE. Trimming removed 3 bases at V and 7 bases at J, with 17 bases between. For the CDR3, the DNA is TGTGCCAGCAGCGCCGGCCCCCGGGACTCAAATGAGCAGTTCTTC. This codes for CASSAGPRDSNEQFF.

Regarding this clone: One end of the junction varies from germline; a read error may be responsible. The V and J genes are TRBV9 and TRBJ2-3, with D perhaps TRBD2 (5 bases). Germline V gene data show CDR1 as SGDLS and CDR2 as YYNGEE. CDR3 length equals 10 residues. CDR3 DNA sequence: TGTGCCAGCAGCGGTGTCCCGGAGGATTTT. Its protein product is CASSGVPEDF.

V gene TRBV27 combines with J gene TRBJ2-3; maybe TRBD2 (7 bases). Germline lookup yields CDR1 MNHEY and CDR2 SMNVEV (reference sequence). The V end was cut by 6 bases, the J end by 11 bases, with 15 bases between. The CDR3 totals 12 residues. CDR3: CASSRGAPLQYF. DNA for the CDR3: TGTGCCAGCAGCCGGGGGGCCCCCCTGCAGTATTTT.

This chain links TRBV7-8 with TRBJ2-7, with unresolved D. Trimming took off 3 bases at V and 3 bases at J, with 6 bases between the two ends. Germline values: CDR1 SGHVS, CDR2 FQNEAQ. This CDR3 region has 12 residues. Here the CDR3 reads CASSFADYEQYF. DNA for the CDR3: TGTGCCAGCAGCTTCGCCGACTACGAGCAGTACTTC.

The genes are TRBV27 and TRBJ2-7; 7 bases are shared with TRBD2. J gave up 7 bases and V 7 bases, and 13 bases lay outside the gene matches. The length of the CDR3 is 14 residues. The germline gives CDR1 MNHEY, CDR2 SMNVEV (reference sequence). CDR3 sequence (DNA): TGTGCCAGCACCGCCTTTGTGGGGGGAGGGGAGCAGTACTTC. Protein product: CASTAFVGGGEQYF.

The chain is built from TRBV23-1 and TRBJ2-2; D is unresolved. TRBV23-1 is an ORF; its function is uncertain. The CDR3 length is 13 residues. Deletions cut 7 bases from V and 5 bases from J, with 11 bases between. This chain's CDR3 is CASTPRVTGELFF. CDR3 bases: TGCGCCAGCACCCCAAGGGTTACCGGGGAGCTGTTTTTT.